The 3 T cell receptor beta chains listed next were all sequenced from one sample in a study of identifying expanded T cells in peripheral blood. The table came from immunoSEQ multiplex PCR; TCRdb's copy has only in-frame clones and leaves some out. The sample includes about 85,000 clones, 70% to 90% of them seen just once. Material: blood. The receptors derive from a person between 18 and 69 years old in good health.

The gene calls are TRBV4-3 and TRBJ1-2; D is possibly TRBD1 (6 bases). V was trimmed by 2 bases and J by 4 bases, leaving 11 bases between them. The CDR3 has 14 amino acids. Per germline, CDR1 LGHNA and CDR2 YSLEER. The CDR3 DNA reads as TGCGCCAGCAGCCAATCCAGGGACATCTATGGCTACACCTTC. As protein: CASSQSRDIYGYTF.

This clone was observed a single time. J is TRBJ2-1 and V is TRBV6-5; TRBD2 matches 10 bases. Germline values: CDR1 MNHEY, CDR2 SVGAGI. The junction had 2 bases not matched to a gene; V was cut back by 2 bases and J by 7 bases. CDR3 size: 14 residues. The CDR3 reads CASSYLAGANEQFF. The CDR3 DNA follows: TGTGCCAGCAGTTACCTAGCGGGGGCGAATGAGCAGTTCTTC.

This rearrangement joins TRBV7-9 to TRBJ2-7; the D gene is possibly TRBD1 (6 bases). Germline V gene lookup returns CDR1 SEHNR and CDR2 FQNEAQ (reference sequence). The CDR3 sequence is 13 residues long. The ends were cut back, 5 bases at V and 4 bases at J, with 12 bases in the middle. The CDR3 sequence is CASSRTQGYEQYF. The CDR3 DNA follows: TGTGCCAGCAGCAGAACCCAGGGGTACGAGCAGTACTTC. Full variable domain (remainder filled in from reference TRBV7-9 and TRBJ2-7): DTGVSQNPRHKITKRGQNVTFRCDPISEHNRLYWYRQTLGQGPEFLTYFQNEAQLEKSRLLSDRFSAERPKGSFSTLEIQRTEQGDSAMYLCASSRTQGYEQYFGPGTRLTVT.